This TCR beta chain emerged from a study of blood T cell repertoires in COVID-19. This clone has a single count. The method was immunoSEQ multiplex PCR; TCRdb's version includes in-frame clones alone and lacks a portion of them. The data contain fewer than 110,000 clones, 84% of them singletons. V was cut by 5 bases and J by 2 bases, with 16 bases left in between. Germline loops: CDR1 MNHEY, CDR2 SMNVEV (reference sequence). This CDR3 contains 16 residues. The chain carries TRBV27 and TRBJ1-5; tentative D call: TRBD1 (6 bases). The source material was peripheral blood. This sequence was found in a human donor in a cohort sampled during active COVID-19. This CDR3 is CASSRDRSLGNQPQHF. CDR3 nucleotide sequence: TGTGCCAGCAGTCGCGACAGGAGTCTGGGCAATCAGCCCCAGCATTTT.